Ten or more counts support the clone carrying this T cell receptor (beta chain). What it recognizes is unknown. The data belong to a study of glioma-infiltrating T cells. TCR alpha and beta CDR3 regions were amplified from RNA using iRepertoire nested multiplex PCR. Each CDR3 protein gets one entry after TCRdb re-called the multiplex PCR reads with MiXCR. Of around 130,000 distinct CDR3 sequences listed, under 25% are singletons. General observations from the study: Above-expected tissue-blood divergence occurred in all gliomas, most in low-grade ones.

Trimming took off 0 bases at V and 6 bases at J, with 21 bases between the two ends. Germline V gene data show CDR1 as LNHNV and CDR2 as YYDKDF (reference sequence). The CDR3 length is 18 residues. Source material: glioma tissue, nonneoplastic brain tissue, or PBMCs (not recorded which). The TCR was taken from a human donor with low-grade glioma or glioblastoma, undergoing nonglioma brain surgery, or in good health (not recorded which). This chain joins TRBV15 and TRBJ2-4; TRBD2 is a possible D gene (5 bases). The DNA of the CDR3 is TGTGCCACCAGCAGAGATTGGGAGTTTGGGCAATTGGCAAACATTCAGTACTTC. It codes for CATSRDWEFGQLANIQYF.